The subject of this entry is one TCR beta chain. The antigen remains unidentified. The PCR used 60 Vbeta and 13 Jbeta primers. Using immunoSEQ multiplex PCR, the repertoire was profiled, and TCRdb retains in-frame clones only, with some absent. The sample consists of 130,000 to 150,000 clones, 80% to 90% of them appearing once. This entry comes from a study of cytomegalovirus exposure and HLA in healthy donors. Study outcomes and limitations: In vitro confirmation showed three CMV-associated chains to be CMV antigen specific.

V was pared by 1 base and J by 6 bases, with 3 bases of the junction left unmatched. CDR1 SGDLS and CDR2 YYNGEE come from the germline V gene. The CDR3 has 15 residues. Specimen: PBMCs. The chain carries TRBV9 and TRBJ2-7; TRBD2 matches at 14 bases. This receptor was identified in a boy between 2 and 10 years old in good health and CMV-seronegative. CDR3 loop: CASSVNGLAGGEQYF. CDR3 sequence (DNA): TGTGCCAGCAGCGTAAATGGACTAGCGGGAGGCGAGCAGTACTTC.